This TCR beta chain was documented in a study of CD4 T cells in relation to SARS-CoV-2 and coronaviruses. Study observations and caveats: SARS-CoV-2-driven expansion was significantly weaker in crossreactive than monoreactive clones.

About this clone itself: The antigen remains undetermined.

Before the COVID-19 pandemic, during about 2010-2018, CD4+ T cells were taken from unexposed donors. Isolation of CD4+ T cells took place after approximately 10 days in culture. Profiled with immunoSEQ multiplex PCR; TCRdb holds only in-frame clones, not every one. The repertoire consists of roughly 10,000 clones, with around 70% occurring once and the leading ten covering more than 15%. This CDR3 has 18 residues. Trimming cost V 6 bases and J 4 bases; bases outside gene matches: 16. Germline values: CDR1 WSHSY, CDR2 SAAADI. This TCR was sampled from a human donor in good health. The J gene is TRBJ2-5, the V gene TRBV10-2; 11 nucleotides agree with TRBD2. What was sequenced was CD4+ T cells from PBMCs, cultured in vitro. The CDR3 loop is CASSVAGGRRPVGETQYF. The CDR3 nucleotides read TGCGCCAGCAGCGTAGCGGGGGGGAGACGTCCTGTAGGAGAGACCCAGTACTTC.